Listed below are T cell receptor beta chains from one sample, sequenced in a study of T cells in localized non-small cell lung cancer. TCRdb's copy holds only in-frame clones and misses some; the assay was immunoSEQ multiplex PCR. The table includes over 1,500 clones, roughly 36% detected once. The starting material was lung tumor tissue, obtained before any cancer treatment. These receptors were obtained from a female donor over 55 with stage II squamous cell lung carcinoma. The CDR3 runs from the conserved cysteine through the conserved F or W. The D gene is left open where the match is weak. Where a row states a size, it is once, few, many or the class of an expanded clone; other rows omit it.

>TRBV23-1|TRBJ1-4|.|.
TGCGCCAGCAGCCAATTTCGGCGTTTTAATGAAAAACTGTTTTTT
CASSQFRRFNEKLFF
>TRBV19|TRBJ1-6|.|.
TGTGCCAGTAGGAAACCGGGACAAGGAAATTCACCCCTCCACTTT
CASRKPGQGNSPLHF
>TRBV30|TRBJ2-1|.|.
TGTGCCTGGAGTGTACGGCAGGAGCAGTTCTTC
CAWSVRQEQFF
>TRBV30|TRBJ1-5|.|.
TGTGCCTGGAGTGTATCCCATCAGCCCCAGCATTTT
CAWSVSHQPQHF
>TRBV12-2|TRBJ2-2|.|few
TGTGCTACTGGTTTCCTGGCGGGAAAGGGCACCGGGGAGCTGTTTTTT
CATGFLAGKGTGELFF
>TRBV15|TRBJ1-2|.|.
TGTGCCACCAGCGGGGGTCTCATTGACTATGGCTACACCTTC
CATSGGLIDYGYTF
>TRBV11-3|TRBJ1-1|.|few
TGTGCCAGCAGCCCGACGGGACGGAACACTAAAGCTTTCTTT
CASSPTGRNTKAFF
>TRBV11-3|TRBJ2-6|.|large
TGTGCCAGCAGCTTGGGGCCCTCTGGGGCCAACGTCCTGACTTTC
CASSLGPSGANVLTF
>TRBV28|TRBJ1-2|TRBD1|.
TGTGCCAGCAACTTCGGGGGGACAGTTGGTGGCTACACCTTC
CASNFGGTVGGYTF
>TRBV30|TRBJ2-3|.|.
TGTGCCTGGAGTGTTAAGGGCACAGATACGCAGTATTTT
CAWSVKGTDTQYF
>TRBV10-2|TRBJ1-1|.|.
TGCGCCAGCATACGGGGGCACCTGAACACTGAAGCTTTCTTT
CASIRGHLNTEAFF
>TRBV5-1|TRBJ1-3|.|few
TGCGCCAGCAGCGGGTTAAGCTCTGGAAACACCATATATTTT
CASSGLSSGNTIYF
>TRBV18|TRBJ2-2|TRBD2|.
TGTGCCAGCTCACCCCGGACTAGCGACACCGGGGAGCTGTTTTTT
CASSPRTSDTGELFF
>TRBV10-3|TRBJ1-4|.|.
TGTGCCACCCTCCTTAACAATAATGAAAAACTGTTTTTT
CATLLNNNEKLFF
>TRBV28|TRBJ1-2|.|.
TGTGCCAGCACCTGGAGATCTCTGTATGGCTACACCTTC
CASTWRSLYGYTF
>TRBV7-2|TRBJ2-5|.|.
TGTGCCAGCAGCTTATGGTTTAGGGAGACCCAGTACTTC
CASSLWFRETQYF
>TRBV29-1|TRBJ2-3|.|few
TGCAGCGTTGACGAAAGCACAGATACGCAGTATTTT
CSVDESTDTQYF
>TRBV9|TRBJ2-1|TRBD1|few
TGTGCCAGCAGCATCGGGACAGGGTGGAGCTCCTACAATAAGCAGTTCTTC
CASSIGTGWSSYNKQFF
>TRBV6-8|TRBJ2-7|.|few
TGTGCCAGCAGTAGTCCTCGGGCGGCATACGAGCAGTACTTC
CASSSPRAAYEQYF
>TRBV14|TRBJ2-1|TRBD2|few
TGTGCCAGCAGCCTTCCCGGGACTAGCGGTACAATGGGGGCGATCAATGAGCAGTTCTTC
CASSLPGTSGTMGAINEQFF
>TRBV11-3|TRBJ2-5|TRBD1|few
TGTGCTAGCAGCCGATCCGGGACAGGGGGAGAGACCCAGTACTTC
CASSRSGTGGETQYF
>TRBV9|TRBJ2-1|TRBD2|few
TGTGCCATCAGGGATGGGACTAGCGGATACAATGAGCAGTTCTTC
CAIRDGTSGYNEQFF
>TRBV30|TRBJ1-1|.|once
TGTGCCTGGAGTGGGGAGGGATCGGGGAACACTGAAGCTTTCTTT
CAWSGEGSGNTEAFF
>TRBV30|TRBJ2-7|TRBD2|few
TGTGCCTGGAGTCGACTAGCGGGCTACGAGCAGTACTTC
CAWSRLAGYEQYF
>TRBV9|TRBJ2-4|TRBD2|.
TGTGCCAGCAGCGTAGCCGGGACTAGCGGAAACATTCAGTACTTC
CASSVAGTSGNIQYF
>TRBV18|TRBJ2-3|.|.
TGTGCCAGCTCACCGAAAGGAAATACGCAGTATTTT
CASSPKGNTQYF
>TRBV9|TRBJ2-3|.|.
TGTGCCAGCAGCCCAGGCAGGAGCGAGCACACAGATACGCAGTATTTT
CASSPGRSEHTDTQYF
>TRBV11-3|TRBJ2-3|TRBD2|few
TGTGCCAGCAGCTTCGGGCGGGGGGGCACAGATACGCAGTATTTT
CASSFGRGGTDTQYF
>TRBV30|TRBJ1-2|.|few
TGTGCCTGGAGTGTGGGGGGCCCGTCGTATGGCTACACCTTC
CAWSVGGPSYGYTF
>TRBV28|TRBJ1-1|.|.
TGTGCCAGCAGTTCTGACCGATGGCACACTGAAGCTTTCTTT
CASSSDRWHTEAFF
>TRBV19|TRBJ1-5|.|.
TGTGCCAGTAGTATAGGGAAAAATCAGCCCCAGCATTTT
CASSIGKNQPQHF
>TRBV29-1|TRBJ2-2|TRBD1|.
TGCAGCGTCCGCCGGGACAGGGCTGGGGCCGGGGAGCTGTTTTTT
CSVRRDRAGAGELFF
>TRBV6-8|TRBJ2-2|.|.
TGTGCCAGCAGTTACTCGACTCGGACTTACACCGGGGAGCTGTTTTTT
CASSYSTRTYTGELFF
>TRBV11-3|TRBJ2-7|.|medium-sized
TGTGCCAGCAGACGGCCGAAGTCGGATGGTACTTACGAGCAGTACTTC
CASRRPKSDGTYEQYF
>TRBV9|TRBJ2-3|.|few
TGTGCCAGCAGCCCAATTCAAACAGATACGCAGTATTTT
CASSPIQTDTQYF
>TRBV2|TRBJ2-3|TRBD2|few
TGTGCCAGCAGTGATCGGTCGGGGGGGGATACGCAGTATTTT
CASSDRSGGDTQYF
>TRBV10-3|TRBJ1-2|TRBD1|few
TGTGCCATCAGTGAGGGCAGGGGGACGTATGGCTACACCTTC
CAISEGRGTYGYTF
>TRBV5-1|TRBJ1-1|.|.
TGCGCCAGCAGACGAGACAGTTCTGAATACACTGAAGCTTTCTTT
CASRRDSSEYTEAFF
>TRBV29-1|TRBJ1-1|.|.
TGCAGCGTTGAGACTGGAGTCATGAACACTGAAGCTTTCTTT
CSVETGVMNTEAFF
>TRBV30|TRBJ1-3|.|.
TGTGCCTGGAGTTCGGAGGTCTTGGGGTCTGGAAACACCATATATTTT
CAWSSEVLGSGNTIYF
>TRBV19|TRBJ1-2|.|.
TGTGCCAGTAGTATGTTCGGGGGCCCCGACTATGGCTACACCTTC
CASSMFGGPDYGYTF
>TRBV25-1|TRBJ2-7|TRBD2|.
TGTGCCAGCAGTGCGGGAGGGGCCTTCAGCGAGCAGTACTTC
CASSAGGAFSEQYF
>TRBV18|TRBJ1-6|TRBD1|.
TGTGCCAGCTCACCAGGGACAGGGAATTCACCCCTCCACTTT
CASSPGTGNSPLHF
>TRBV6-8|TRBJ2-7|.|few
TGTGCCATCAGGGATACAGCTAGAGAGCAGTACTTC
CAIRDTAREQYF
>TRBV5-1|TRBJ1-6|.|.
TGCGCCAGCAGCTTGGAGACTTTGAGAGGCTCACCCCTCCACTTT
CASSLETLRGSPLHF
>TRBV15|TRBJ1-3|.|.
TGTGCCACCAGCAGAGGAGCTTTCTCTGGAAACACCATATATTTT
CATSRGAFSGNTIYF
>TRBV30|TRBJ1-2|.|once
TGTGCCTGGAGCCCCGGGGGTGGGTTCACCTTC
CAWSPGGGFTF
>TRBV23-1|TRBJ2-1|.|.
TGCGCCAGCAGCCAAGGGGTCGGCGGGGGCCTCCGTGATGAGCAGTTCTTC
CASSQGVGGGLRDEQFF
>TRBV28|TRBJ2-3|TRBD1|once
TGTGCCAGCAGTGAATCAGGGACAGGTCAATCCACAGATACGCAGTATTTT
CASSESGTGQSTDTQYF
>TRBV19|TRBJ1-4|.|.
TGTGCCAGTCTCCCCCGGGAAACTAATGAAAAACTGTTTTTT
CASLPRETNEKLFF
>TRBV11-3|TRBJ1-2|.|.
TGTGCCAGCAGCCCAGTCGGCACAGTTAACTATGGCTACACCTTC
CASSPVGTVNYGYTF
>TRBV2|TRBJ2-7|TRBD1|few
TGTGCCACGGGGACAGGAGCCTACGAGCAGTACTTC
CATGTGAYEQYF
>TRBV10-2|TRBJ2-3|TRBD1|few
TGCGCCAGCAGTGAGTTCCTAGCTGGGACAGGGGGCGCGTATACGCAGTATTTT
CASSEFLAGTGGAYTQYF
>TRBV6-8|TRBJ2-5|.|.
TGTGCCAGCAGCCCCCGCGACATCCAAGAGACCCAGTACTTC
CASSPRDIQETQYF
>TRBV23-1|TRBJ2-7|TRBD2|.
TGCGCCAGCAGTTCCCGACTAGCGGGAGGCGCCTACGAGCAGTACTTC
CASSSRLAGGAYEQYF
>TRBV6-8|TRBJ1-1|.|.
TGTGCCAGCAGTTACTCAGAGGGGAACACTGAAGCTTTCTTT
CASSYSEGNTEAFF
>TRBV7-1|TRBJ2-1|.|.
TGTGCCAGCAGCTTTAGACAGGCATTTTTCAATGAGCAGTTCTTC
CASSFRQAFFNEQFF
>TRBV30|TRBJ1-2|.|.
TGTGCCTGGAGTAGGGTGAGGGAGTTCTATGGCTACACCTTC
CAWSRVREFYGYTF
>TRBV19|TRBJ2-1|TRBD2|.
TGTGCCAGAGCCTCTAGCGGGGAGCAGTTCTTC
CARASSGEQFF
>TRBV30|TRBJ2-6|.|.
TGTGCCTGGAGTGCAACTGGGGCCAACGTCCTGACTTTC
CAWSATGANVLTF